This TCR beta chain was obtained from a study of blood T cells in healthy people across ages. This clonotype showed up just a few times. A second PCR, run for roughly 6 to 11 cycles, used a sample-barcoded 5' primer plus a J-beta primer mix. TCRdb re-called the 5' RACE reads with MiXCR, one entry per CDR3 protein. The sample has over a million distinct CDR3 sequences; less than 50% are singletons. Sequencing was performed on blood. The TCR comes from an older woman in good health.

The CDR3 region is CAISLADLSYNEQFF. CDR3 DNA: TGTGCCATCAGTTTAGCGGATCTTTCCTACAATGAGCAGTTCTTC. The chain carries TRBV10-3 and TRBJ2-1, with D maybe TRBD2 (6 bases). V was shortened by 5 bases and J by 1 base, with 12 bases between the two germline ends. Per germline, CDR1 ENHRY and CDR2 SYGVKD. This CDR3 has 15 residues.